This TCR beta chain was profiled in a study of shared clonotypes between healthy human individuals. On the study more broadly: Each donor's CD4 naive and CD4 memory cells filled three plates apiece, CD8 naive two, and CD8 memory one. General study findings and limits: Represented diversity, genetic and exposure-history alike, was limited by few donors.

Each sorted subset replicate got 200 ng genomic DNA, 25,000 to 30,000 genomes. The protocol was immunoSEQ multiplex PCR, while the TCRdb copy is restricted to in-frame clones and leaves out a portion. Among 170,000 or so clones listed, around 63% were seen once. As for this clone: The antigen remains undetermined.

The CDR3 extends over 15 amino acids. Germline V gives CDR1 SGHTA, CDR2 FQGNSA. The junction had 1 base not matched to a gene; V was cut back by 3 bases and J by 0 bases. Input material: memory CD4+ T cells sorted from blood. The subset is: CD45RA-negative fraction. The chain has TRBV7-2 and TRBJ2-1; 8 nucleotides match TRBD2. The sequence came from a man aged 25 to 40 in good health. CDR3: CASSFSGSSYNEQFF. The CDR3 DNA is TGTGCCAGCAGCTTCAGCGGGAGCTCCTACAATGAGCAGTTCTTC. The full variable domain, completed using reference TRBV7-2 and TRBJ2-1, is GAGVSQSPSNKVTEKGKDVELRCDPISGHTALYWYRQSLGQGLEFLIYFQGNSAPDKSGLPSDRFSAERTGGSVSTLTIQRTQQEDSAVYLCASSFSGSSYNEQFFGPGTRLTVL.